The entry below describes one T cell receptor (beta chain). The study enrolled healthy HIV-negative adults without recent acute infections or vaccinations as donors. Several immunoSEQ 96-well plates shared each subset's DNA, each plate a replicate. Sequencing used immunoSEQ multiplex PCR; TCRdb keeps in-frame clones, though not all of them. The data show 2 million to 2.5 million clones, about 92% seen once. This entry belongs to a study of shared clonotypes between healthy human individuals. V shed 1 base and J shed 6 bases, with 21 bases lying between them. This CDR3 spans 18 amino acids. Germline loops: CDR1 SGHAT, CDR2 FQNNGV.

This chain links TRBV11-2 with TRBJ2-2, with D maybe TRBD2 (7 bases). The receptor was derived from a man aged 18 to 35 in good health. Some clones in this sample may be carry-over from other donors' samples. Sequencing was performed on naive CD4+ T cells from PBMCs. Subset of the sample: CD45RA+ positively selected. The CDR3 coding sequence is TGTGCCAGCAGCTTAGTTTTGGGGGCGGGGGCGCCCGCCGGGGAGCTGTTTTTT. Translating gives CASSLVLGAGAPAGELFF.